These 5 T cell receptor beta chains share one sample of origin, sequenced in a study of CD8 T cells in ankylosing spondylitis. TCRdb re-analysed the 5' RACE reads in MiXCR, keeping a single row per CDR3 protein. Seen here are about 42,000 distinct CDR3 sequences, more than 3% observed once, and the top ten hold 3% to 4%. Material for sequencing was blood, either unsorted or a sorted T cell fraction (not recorded which). The receptors here all came from a female donor with ankylosing spondylitis or in good health (not recorded which).

At least ten counts were recorded for this clonotype. This sequence joins TRBV9 and TRBJ1-2; 7 bases align to TRBD1. The trim removed 0 bases at V and 6 bases at J, leaving 5 bases unmatched. In germline, CDR1 is SGDLS, CDR2 YYNGEE. The CDR3 spans 14 residues. CDR3 loop: CASSVDAGGDGYTF. DNA of the CDR3: TGTGCCAGCAGCGTAGACGCAGGGGGAGATGGCTACACCTTC. Full variable domain (outside the CDR3, taken from reference TRBV9 and TRBJ1-2): DSGVTQTPKHLITATGQRVTLRCSPRSGDLSVYWYQQSLDQGLQFLIQYYNGEERAKGNILERFSAQQFPDLHSELNLSSLELGDSALYFCASSVDAGGDGYTFGSGTRLTVV.

This clonotype was seen more than once but under ten times. The chain employs TRBV9 and TRBJ1-3, with D possibly TRBD1 on 5 matching bases. In germline, CDR1 is SGDLS, CDR2 YYNGEE. The CDR3 extends over 16 amino acids. Trimming stripped 0 bases from V and 0 bases from J, with 10 bases between. CDR3 bases: TGTGCCAGCAGCGTAGTTCAGGGCCTCTCTGGAAACACCATATATTTT. Protein: CASSVVQGLSGNTIYF.

This clonotype came up many times. The CDR3 nucleotides are TGTGCCAGCAGCGTCGCCCCAACAATAGGGGAGGATACGCAGTATTTT. The encoded protein is CASSVAPTIGEDTQYF. This chain links TRBV9 with TRBJ2-3; the D gene could be TRBD1 or TRBD2 (5 bases each). This CDR3 has 16 amino acids. V gave up 2 bases and J gave up 6 bases, with 19 bases separating them. In germline, CDR1 is SGDLS, CDR2 YYNGEE.

This clonotype was seen repeatedly, ten times or more. The chain has TRBV9 and TRBJ2-6, with 12 bases that match TRBD2. Unmatched junction bases numbered 5, after V lost 3 bases and J lost 1 base. The CDR3 is 18 residues long. Per the germline V gene, CDR1 is SGDLS and CDR2 is YYNGEE. The CDR3 here is CASSAYLAGGSGANVLTF. The CDR3 region has the DNA TGTGCCAGCAGCGCCTATCTAGCGGGGGGGTCTGGGGCCAACGTCCTGACTTTC.

This clonotype was recorded a few times. This rearrangement joins TRBV9 to TRBJ1-1, with D perhaps matching TRBD1 (6 bases). CDR3 size: 13 residues. The V end was cut by 4 bases, the J end by 4 bases, with 11 bases between. The V gene's germline CDR1 is SGDLS and CDR2 YYNGEE. CDR3 in DNA: TGTGCCAGCAGCTCACAGGGACTCACTGAAGCTTTCTTT. This codes for CASSSQGLTEAFF.